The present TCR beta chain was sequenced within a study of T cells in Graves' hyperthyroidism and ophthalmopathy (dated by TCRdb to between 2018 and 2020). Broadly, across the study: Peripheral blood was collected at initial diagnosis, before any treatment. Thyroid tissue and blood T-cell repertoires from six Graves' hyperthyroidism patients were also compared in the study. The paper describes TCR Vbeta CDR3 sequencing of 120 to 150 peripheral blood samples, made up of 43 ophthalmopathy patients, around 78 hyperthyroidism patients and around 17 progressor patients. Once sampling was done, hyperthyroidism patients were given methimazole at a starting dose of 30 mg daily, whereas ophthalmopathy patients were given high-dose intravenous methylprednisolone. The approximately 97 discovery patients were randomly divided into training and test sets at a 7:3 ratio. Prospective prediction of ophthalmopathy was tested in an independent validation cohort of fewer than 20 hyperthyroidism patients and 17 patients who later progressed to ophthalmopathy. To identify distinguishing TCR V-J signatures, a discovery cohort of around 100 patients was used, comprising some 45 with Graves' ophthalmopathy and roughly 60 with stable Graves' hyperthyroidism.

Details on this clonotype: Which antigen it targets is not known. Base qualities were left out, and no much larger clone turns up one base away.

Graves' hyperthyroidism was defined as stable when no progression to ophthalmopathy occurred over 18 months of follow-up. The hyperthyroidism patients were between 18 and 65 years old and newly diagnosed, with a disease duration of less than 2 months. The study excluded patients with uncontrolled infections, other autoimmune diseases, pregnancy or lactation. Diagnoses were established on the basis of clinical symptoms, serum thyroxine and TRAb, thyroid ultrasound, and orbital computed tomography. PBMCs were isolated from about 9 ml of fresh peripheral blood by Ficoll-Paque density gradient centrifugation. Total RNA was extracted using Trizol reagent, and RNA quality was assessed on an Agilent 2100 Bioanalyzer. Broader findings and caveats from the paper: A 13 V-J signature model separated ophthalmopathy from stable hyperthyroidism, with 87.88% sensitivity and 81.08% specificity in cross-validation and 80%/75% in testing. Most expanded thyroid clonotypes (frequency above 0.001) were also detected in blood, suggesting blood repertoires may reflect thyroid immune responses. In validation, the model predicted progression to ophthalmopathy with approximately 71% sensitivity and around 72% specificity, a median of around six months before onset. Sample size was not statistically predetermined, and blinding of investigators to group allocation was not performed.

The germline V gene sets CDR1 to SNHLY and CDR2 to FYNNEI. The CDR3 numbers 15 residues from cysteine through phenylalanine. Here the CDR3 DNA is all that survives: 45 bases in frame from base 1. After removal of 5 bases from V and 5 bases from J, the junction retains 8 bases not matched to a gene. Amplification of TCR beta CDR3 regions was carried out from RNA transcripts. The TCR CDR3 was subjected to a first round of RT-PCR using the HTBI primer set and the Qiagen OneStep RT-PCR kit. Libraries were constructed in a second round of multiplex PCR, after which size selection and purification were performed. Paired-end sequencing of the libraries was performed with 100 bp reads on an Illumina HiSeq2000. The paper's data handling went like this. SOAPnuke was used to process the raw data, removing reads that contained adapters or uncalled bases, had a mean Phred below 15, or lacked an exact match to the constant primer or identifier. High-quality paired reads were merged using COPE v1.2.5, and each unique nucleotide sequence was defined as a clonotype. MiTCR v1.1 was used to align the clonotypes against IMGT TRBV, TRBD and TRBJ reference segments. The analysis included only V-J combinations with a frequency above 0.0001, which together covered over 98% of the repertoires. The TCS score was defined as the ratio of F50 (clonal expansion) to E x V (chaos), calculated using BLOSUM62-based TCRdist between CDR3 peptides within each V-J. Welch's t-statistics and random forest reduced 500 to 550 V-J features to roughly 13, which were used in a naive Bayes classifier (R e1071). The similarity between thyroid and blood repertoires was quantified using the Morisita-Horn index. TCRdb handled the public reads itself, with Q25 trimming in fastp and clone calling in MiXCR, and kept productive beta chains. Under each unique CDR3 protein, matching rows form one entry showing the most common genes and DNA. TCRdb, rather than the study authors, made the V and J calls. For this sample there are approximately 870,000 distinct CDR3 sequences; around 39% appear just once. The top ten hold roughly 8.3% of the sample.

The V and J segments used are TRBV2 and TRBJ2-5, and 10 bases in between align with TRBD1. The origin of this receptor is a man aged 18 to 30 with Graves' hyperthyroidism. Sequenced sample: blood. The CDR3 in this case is CASSYDRGRLETQYF. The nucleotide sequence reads TGTGCCAGCAGTTACGACAGGGGGCGCCTGGAGACCCAGTACTTC.